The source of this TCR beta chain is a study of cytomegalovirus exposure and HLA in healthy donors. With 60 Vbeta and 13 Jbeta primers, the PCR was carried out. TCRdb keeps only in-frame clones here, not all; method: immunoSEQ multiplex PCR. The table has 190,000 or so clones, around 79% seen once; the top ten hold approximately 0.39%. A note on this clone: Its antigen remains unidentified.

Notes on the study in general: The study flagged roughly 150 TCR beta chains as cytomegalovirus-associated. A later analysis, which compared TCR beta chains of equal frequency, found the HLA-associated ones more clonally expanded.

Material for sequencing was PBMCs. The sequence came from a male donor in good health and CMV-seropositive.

The CDR3 loop is CSTLTGIYGYTF. The CDR3 DNA reads as TGTTCCACCCTAACAGGGATCTATGGCTACACCTTC. The V and J genes are TRBV7-9 and TRBJ1-2, with TRBD1 as a possible D gene (6 bases). The CDR3 totals 12 residues. Germline V CDR1 and CDR2: SEHNR, FQNEAQ (reference sequence).